Listed below are T cell receptor beta chains from one sample, sequenced in a study of cytomegalovirus exposure and HLA in healthy donors. Sequenced by immunoSEQ multiplex PCR; TCRdb stores in-frame clones only, minus some. Of about 170,000 clones in the sample, about 73% were seen once. The sequenced material came from PBMCs. The receptors shown here come from a woman aged 45-65 years in good health and CMV-seropositive. The CDR3 runs from the conserved cysteine through the conserved F or W. Fields, in order: J gene, D gene, V gene, CDR3 protein, CDR3 DNA. D genes are given only for firm matches.

TRBJ1-2,TRBD1,TRBV6-1,CASSEDRGRSHGYTF,TGTGCCAGCAGTGAAGACAGGGGGCGATCCCATGGCTACACCTTC
TRBJ1-6,.,TRBV2,CASSEETGRTNSPLHF,TGTGCCAGCAGTGAAGAAACAGGGCGAACCAATTCACCCCTCCACTTT
TRBJ2-2,.,TRBV2,CASREGRTNTGELFF,TGTGCCAGCAGGGAGGGACGGACGAACACCGGGGAGCTGTTTTTT
TRBJ2-7,TRBD2,TRBV4-1,CASSQEERGAPYEQYF,TGCGCCAGCAGCCAAGAGGAGCGGGGGGCCCCCTACGAGCAGTACTTC
TRBJ2-7,TRBD1,TRBV19,CASSTGGGSYEQYF,TGTGCCAGCAGTACAGGGGGCGGTTCCTACGAGCAGTACTTC
TRBJ1-1,TRBD1,TRBV7-9,CASSRTGVLEAFF,TGTGCCAGCAGCCGGACAGGGGTCCTTGAAGCTTTCTTT
TRBJ2-2,.,TRBV7-9,CASSFVGELFF,TGTGCCAGCAGCTTCGTCGGGGAGCTGTTTTTT
TRBJ2-6,.,TRBV2,CASSEGAGANVLTF,TGTGCCAGCAGCGAGGGGGCTGGGGCCAACGTCCTGACTTTC
TRBJ2-1,TRBD2,TRBV5-1,CASSLESGAYNEQFF,TGCGCCAGCAGCTTGGAAAGCGGGGCCTACAATGAGCAGTTCTTC
TRBJ2-7,.,TRBV11-2,CASSLGRVGEQYF,TGTGCCAGCAGCTTGGGCAGGGTCGGGGAGCAGTACTTC